The 22 T cell receptor beta chains presented below share a single source sample, sequenced in a study of T cell repertoires in cytomegalovirus infection. TCRdb re-called the reads through MiXCR, storing one row per CDR3 protein. Seen here are approximately 750,000 distinct CDR3 sequences, about a third observed once, and the top ten hold around 2.8%. Sequencing was performed on PBMCs. The receptors here all came from a human donor in good health (CMV status not recorded). Some clones in this sample may be carry-over from other donors' samples.

This clonotype was counted ten times or more. The genes are TRBV7-2 and TRBJ2-1; possibly TRBD1 for D (6 bases). CDR1 and CDR2 from the germline V gene are SGHTA and FQGNSA. The CDR3 length is 11 residues. V lost 9 bases, J lost 7 bases, and 10 bases lay in between. CDR3 residues: CASTGTNEQFF. CDR3 in DNA: TGTGCCAGTACCGGGACAAATGAGCAGTTCTTC.

This clonotype occurred a few times. The chain uses TRBV7-2 and TRBJ1-1; 10 bases are a match to TRBD1. Germline CDR1 SGHTA, CDR2 FQGNSA. The junction had 3 bases not matched to a gene; V was cut back by 2 bases and J by 3 bases. This CDR3 comprises 15 residues. The CDR3 region is CASSLPGTGDTEAFF. The CDR3 DNA reads as TGTGCCAGCAGCTTACCCGGGACAGGGGACACTGAAGCTTTCTTT.

This clonotype was counted between two and nine times. The J gene is TRBJ2-3, the V gene TRBV28; tentative D call: TRBD2 (5 bases). Trimming cost V 7 bases and J 6 bases, with 14 bases left between them. Germline CDR1 is MDHEN and CDR2 is SYDVKM. The length of the CDR3 is 13 residues. The CDR3 region is CASNRGISDTQYF. CDR3 bases: TGTGCCAGCAATCGAGGGATTTCGGATACGCAGTATTTT.

This clonotype has just a few counts. The chain is built from TRBV25-1 and TRBJ1-3; D is possibly TRBD1 (6 bases). Germline values: CDR1 MGHDK, CDR2 SYGVNS. The length of the CDR3 is 15 residues. V dropped 4 bases and J dropped 5 bases, with 15 bases sitting between them. For the CDR3, the DNA is TGTGCCAGCAGTGCCCCGAAGGGGGGAAGAAACACCATATATTTT. Protein sequence: CASSAPKGGRNTIYF.

The CDR3 DNA is TGTGCCAGCAGTTGGAATGGACGGACCCCAACGGGGGAAAAACTGTTTTTT. Amino acid sequence: CASSWNGRTPTGEKLFF. This chain links TRBV6-2 or TRBV6-3 with TRBJ1-4; D is uncertain. This CDR3 is 17 amino acids long. V lost 4 bases and J lost 8, with 23 bases in between. Germline V gene sequence: CDR1 MNHEY, CDR2 SVGEGT.

To note about this clonotype: Since a much larger clone is just one base distant, this may be a read error. The chain carries TRBV12-3 or TRBV12-4 and TRBJ2-7; D remains ambiguous. V was shortened by 1 base and J by 4 bases, with 14 bases between the two germline ends. This CDR3 has 15 residues. CDR3 sequence: CASSLGPSTIYEQYF. The CDR3 DNA reads TGTGCCAGCAGTTTAGGTCCGTCCACCATATACGAGCAGTACTTC.

The V call is TRBV10-3, the J call TRBJ2-7; D is possibly TRBD1 or TRBD2 (6 bases each). The CDR3 sequence is 12 residues long. Germline CDR1 ENHRY, CDR2 SYGVKD. V lost 6 bases and J lost 5, with 11 bases in between. The DNA for the CDR3 is TGTGCCATCAGAGGGGGGTCCGACGAGCAGTACTTC. Translation: CAIRGGSDEQYF.

This clonotype was seen ten or more times. The chain has TRBV7-8 and TRBJ1-1, with TRBD1 identical over 10 bases. CDR1 SGHVS and CDR2 FQNEAQ come from the germline V gene. Losses at the gene ends were 1 base for V and 3 bases for J; bases not matched to a gene: 2. CDR3 length equals 15 residues. The CDR3 is CASSLDGQGDTEAFF. The DNA of the CDR3 is TGTGCCAGCAGCTTAGACGGACAGGGGGACACTGAAGCTTTCTTT.

This clonotype has just a few counts. This chain uses TRBV28 with TRBJ2-2; TRBD1 agrees at 8 bases. The V and J ends lost 7 bases and 6 bases, in that order; junction bases with no gene match: 10. CDR3 length: 15 residues. CDR1 and CDR2 (germline): MDHEN, SYDVKM. The CDR3 region is CASIFGQGLAGELFF. CDR3 sequence (DNA): TGTGCCAGCATCTTCGGACAGGGTTTGGCCGGGGAGCTGTTTTTT.

The V and J genes are TRBV28 and TRBJ2-6; 7 bases are a match to TRBD2. Germline loops: CDR1 MDHEN, CDR2 SYDVKM. The CDR3 runs to 17 residues. V shed 2 bases and J 4 bases; nucleotides not matched to a gene: 8. The CDR3 sequence is CASSLRIGRAGANVLTF. For the CDR3, the DNA is TGTGCCAGCAGTTTACGAATTGGGAGGGCAGGGGCCAACGTCCTGACTTTC.

The chain employs TRBV7-2 and TRBJ2-3; a weak D match, TRBD2 (6 bases). CDR3 length equals 15 residues. V lost 4 bases and J 5 bases, leaving 16 bases between the germline ends. Germline V gives CDR1 SGHTA, CDR2 FQGNSA. DNA of the CDR3: TGTGCCAGCAGCTGGAAGCGGGCCCACCTAGATACGCAGTATTTT. Protein sequence: CASSWKRAHLDTQYF. Full variable domain (rest looked up from reference TRBV7-2 and TRBJ2-3): GAGVSQSPSNKVTEKGKDVELRCDPISGHTALYWYRQSLGQGLEFLIYFQGNSAPDKSGLPSDRFSAERTGGSVSTLTIQRTQQEDSAVYLCASSWKRAHLDTQYFGPGTRLTVL.

At least ten counts were recorded for this clonotype. V and J are TRBV7-2 and TRBJ2-3; 7 bases are shared with TRBD2. Germline assignment: CDR1 SGHTA and CDR2 FQGNSA. Germline trimming cut 6 bases from V and 0 bases from J; bases unmatched to any gene: 6. The CDR3 runs to 15 residues. As DNA, the CDR3 is TGTGCCAGCAGGAAACTAGCGACTAGCACAGATACGCAGTATTTT. It encodes CASRKLATSTDTQYF. Full variable domain (remainder filled in from reference TRBV7-2 and TRBJ2-3): GAGVSQSPSNKVTEKGKDVELRCDPISGHTALYWYRQSLGQGLEFLIYFQGNSAPDKSGLPSDRFSAERTGGSVSTLTIQRTQQEDSAVYLCASRKLATSTDTQYFGPGTRLTVL.

The chain recombines TRBV5-1 with TRBJ2-1; D is possibly TRBD1 or TRBD2 (7 bases each). Germline loops: CDR1 SGHRS, CDR2 YFSETQ. CDR3 length: 15 residues. Trimming removed 2 bases at V and 3 bases at J, with 12 bases between. DNA for the CDR3: TGCGCCAGCAGCTTCGCGGGGGACAGCTACAATGAGCAGTTCTTC. Translated, it gives CASSFAGDSYNEQFF.

The chain recombines TRBV5-1 with TRBJ2-7, with 14 nucleotides matching TRBD2. The V gene end was trimmed by 3 bases and the J gene end by 6 bases; junction bases not matched to a gene: 2. Germline V gene data show CDR1 as SGHRS and CDR2 as YFSETQ. This CDR3 is 14 amino acids long. CDR3 in amino acids: CASSSGTSGGEQYF. CDR3 nucleotides: TGCGCCAGCAGCTCCGGGACTAGCGGGGGCGAGCAGTACTTC.

V gene TRBV6-6 combines with J gene TRBJ2-5; tentative D call: TRBD1 (5 bases). The V gene's germline CDR1 is MNHNY and CDR2 SVGAGI (reference sequence). V dropped 10 bases and J dropped 5 bases, with 14 bases sitting between them. The CDR3 totals 12 residues. This CDR3 reads CAISDSRETQYF. The DNA of the CDR3 is TGTGCCATATCCGACAGTCGGGAGACCCAGTACTTC.

A note on this clonotype: A much larger clone lies one base from this, so it may be a read error. The V gene is TRBV12-3 or TRBV12-4, the J gene TRBJ1-5, with a possible D match to TRBD1 (6 bases). Between the trimmed V and J ends, which lost 6 bases and 2 bases, there was a span of 17 bases. There are 16 residues in the CDR3. CDR3 in DNA: TGTGCCAGCAGACTTCGACAGGAGGCTGGCAATCAGCCCCAGCATTTT. Amino acid sequence: CASRLRQEAGNQPQHF.

This clonotype was seen only a few times. V and J are TRBV7-8 and TRBJ1-3; no definite D call. Germline assignment: CDR1 SGHVS and CDR2 FQNEAQ. V was trimmed by 5 bases and J by 4 bases, leaving 15 bases between them. The CDR3 extends over 15 amino acids. CDR3 in DNA: TGTGCCAGCAGCCTGATTGGGAAGGCGGGAAACACCATATATTTT. This sequence encodes CASSLIGKAGNTIYF.

The chain uses TRBV7-6 and TRBJ2-1, with 8 bases matching TRBD1. Germline V gives CDR1 SGHVS, CDR2 FNYEAQ. V lost 1 base to trimming and J lost 10 bases; unmatched junction nucleotides: 9. This CDR3 comprises 15 residues. In nucleotides, the CDR3 is TGTGCCAGCAGCTTAGTAGGGCAGGGGGCAGGGGAGCAGTTCTTC. Amino acids: CASSLVGQGAGEQFF.

This clonotype has a handful of counts. V is TRBV5-4 and J is TRBJ2-1, with TRBD1 as a possible D gene (5 bases). CDR1 and CDR2 from the germline V gene are SGHNT and YYREEE (reference sequence). V was clipped by 4 bases and J by 1 base, with 15 bases between them. The CDR3 runs to 16 residues. CDR3 nucleotides: TGTGCCAGCAGCCCCCAGGGCGCGGTATCCTACAATGAGCAGTTCTTC. This encodes CASSPQGAVSYNEQFF.

The V and J genes are TRBV7-9 and TRBJ1-1, with no clear D. Trimming left V 6 bases short and J 5 bases short, with 28 bases between. Looked up from germline, CDR1 is SEHNR and CDR2 is FQNEAQ (reference sequence). There are 18 residues in the CDR3. This chain's CDR3 is CASRHTGTAELFETEAFF. CDR3 nucleotide sequence: TGTGCCAGCAGACACACCGGAACAGCCGAGTTATTCGAGACTGAAGCTTTCTTT.

The CDR3 sequence: CASSVGLAGAYNEQFF. DNA for the CDR3: TGTGCCAGCAGCGTAGGGCTAGCGGGAGCCTACAATGAGCAGTTCTTC. This chain links TRBV9 with TRBJ2-1; 10 nucleotides agree with TRBD2. The germline gives CDR1 SGDLS, CDR2 YYNGEE. The CDR3 extends over 16 amino acids. The J segment lost 2 bases and the V segment lost 0 bases, leaving 2 bases of the junction unmatched.

This chain links TRBV28 with TRBJ2-4, with a weak D call TRBD2 (6 bases). The germline CDR1 and CDR2 sequences are MDHEN and SYDVKM. Trimming took off 3 bases at V and 8 bases at J, with 11 bases between the two ends. The CDR3 is made up of 13 amino acids. The CDR3 loop is CASSLGRRDIQYF. The CDR3 bases are TGTGCCAGCAGTTTGGGAAGGAGGGACATTCAGTACTTC.